The 13 T cell receptor beta chains listed next were all sequenced from one sample in a study of blood T cell repertoires in COVID-19. TCRdb's table, derived via immunoSEQ multiplex PCR, lists solely in-frame clones and lacks some. Found here are roughly 58,000 clones, approximately 70% of them singletons; the top ten hold over 50%. The sample comprised PBMCs or T cells enriched from blood (not recorded which). These receptors all stem from an older woman who had been exposed to COVID-19.

This rearrangement joins TRBV19 to TRBJ2-1, with a possible D match to TRBD1 (6 bases). V was trimmed by 5 bases and J by 10 bases, leaving 21 bases between them. The germline CDR1 and CDR2 sequences are LNHDA and SQIVND (reference sequence). CDR3 length: 15 residues. CDR3 sequence reads: CASSLSTGTAGEQFF. In DNA form, the CDR3 reads TGTGCCAGTAGTCTATCAACAGGGACCGCCGGAGAGCAGTTCTTC.

The chain joins TRBV4-1 to TRBJ2-1; TRBD2 aligns across 15 bases. Trimming cost V 2 bases and J 1 base; bases outside gene matches: 6. This CDR3 spans 19 amino acids. CDR1 is MGHRA and CDR2 is YSYEKL in the germline V gene. CDR3 coding DNA: TGCGCCAGCAGCCAACTAGGACTAGCGGGGGGGCCATCCTACAATGAGCAGTTCTTC. It translates to CASSQLGLAGGPSYNEQFF.

This sequence joins TRBV9 and TRBJ1-2, with 8 bases lining up with TRBD1. The junction had 5 bases not matched to a gene; V was cut back by 0 bases and J by 1 base. Germline CDR1 SGDLS, CDR2 YYNGEE. The CDR3 totals 16 residues. Written as DNA, the CDR3 is TGTGCCAGCAGCGTAGCCTGGACAGGGCTTAACTATGGCTACACCTTC. Translated, it gives CASSVAWTGLNYGYTF.

The J gene is TRBJ1-2, the V gene TRBV4-1; D is undetermined. Germline-derived CDR1 and CDR2 are MGHRA and YSYEKL. Trimming took 3 bases from V and 1 from J, leaving 9 bases between them. The CDR3 loop spans 14 amino acids. Here the CDR3 DNA reads TGCGCCAGCAGCCAGGGCCCCTTTAACTATGGCTACACCTTC. Amino acids: CASSQGPFNYGYTF.

The chain joins TRBV6-5 to TRBJ1-5; D not resolved. The germline V gene has CDR1 MNHEY and CDR2 SVGAGI. The CDR3 length is 13 residues. V was clipped by 8 bases and J by 0 bases, with 8 bases between them. CDR3 sequence (DNA): TGTGCCAGCCTCAGAAATAGCAATCAGCCCCAGCATTTT. It yields the protein CASLRNSNQPQHF.

The chain is built from TRBV6-4 and TRBJ1-1; 7 bases line up with TRBD1. Germline CDR1 and CDR2: MRHNA and SNTAGT. V shed 6 bases, J shed 0 bases, and the junction held 4 bases outside the gene matches. The CDR3 runs to 14 residues. CDR3 sequence (DNA): TGTGCCAGCAGGAGACAGGGAATGAACACTGAAGCTTTCTTT. The encoded protein is CASRRQGMNTEAFF.

This clone came up once. This chain's CDR3 is CASSLDSGSNSPLHF. In DNA form, the CDR3 reads TGTGCCAGCAGCTTAGATTCTGGGAGTAATTCACCCCTCCACTTT. This chain connects TRBV11-2 to TRBJ1-6, with D unclear. The V gene's germline CDR1 is SGHAT and CDR2 FQNNGV. V was shortened by 0 bases and J by 6 bases, with 9 bases between the two germline ends. The CDR3 has 15 residues.

This clone was seen only a few times. This chain links TRBV5-1 with TRBJ2-1, with 7 positions matching TRBD2. The CDR3 extends over 14 amino acids. V gave up 0 bases and J gave up 5 bases; unmatched junction bases: 2. Germline lookup yields CDR1 SGHRS and CDR2 YFSETQ. The CDR3 DNA reads as TGCGCCAGCAGCTTGGGACTAGCCAACAATGAGCAGTTCTTC. Translated: CASSLGLANNEQFF.

The V gene is TRBV6-5, the J gene TRBJ2-7, with a possible D match to TRBD1 (6 bases). The V end was cut by 5 bases, the J end by 6 bases, with 11 bases between. This CDR3 contains 12 residues. CDR1 and CDR2 from the germline V gene are MNHEY and SVGAGI. The chain's CDR3 is CASSLLGGEQYF. The CDR3 nucleotides read TGTGCCAGCAGTCTCTTAGGGGGCGAGCAGTACTTC.

The CDR3 DNA follows: TGCGCCAGCAGCGGGGCAGGGACGGGGGTAGATACGCAGTATTTT. This sequence encodes CASSGAGTGVDTQYF. The J gene is TRBJ2-3, the V gene TRBV5-1; possible D gene TRBD2, 6 bases. The CDR3 consists of 15 residues. Germline V gene sequence: CDR1 SGHRS, CDR2 YFSETQ. The V and J ends lost 4 bases and 5 bases respectively, with 17 bases between them.

The chain couples TRBV19 to TRBJ1-6; 7 nucleotides align to TRBD1. J gave up 11 bases and V 4 bases, and 5 bases lay outside the gene matches. The CDR3 extends over 13 amino acids. Germline V gene data show CDR1 as LNHDA and CDR2 as SQIVND (reference sequence). The CDR3 spells CASSTDRRPPLHF. The CDR3 DNA reads as TGTGCCAGTAGTACGGACAGGAGACCACCCCTCCACTTT.

The chain has TRBV5-4 and TRBJ2-7; 7 bases match TRBD2. CDR3 length equals 14 residues. CDR1 and CDR2 from the germline V gene are SGHNT and YYREEE (reference sequence). The V segment lost 0 bases and the J segment 0 bases; nucleotides outside the gene matches: 0. The chain's CDR3 is CASSLGGSSYEQYF. CDR3 nucleotide sequence: TGTGCCAGCAGCTTGGGCGGGAGCTCCTACGAGCAGTACTTC.

This chain uses TRBV19 with TRBJ1-3; TRBD1 aligns across 7 bases. Germline lookup yields CDR1 LNHDA and CDR2 SQIVND (reference sequence). The ends lost 4 bases at V and 0 bases at J; junction bases unmatched: 9. The CDR3 runs 17 residues. DNA for the CDR3: TGTGCCAGTAGTACTCACCCGACAGGGAACTCTGGAAACACCATATATTTT. Its translation is CASSTHPTGNSGNTIYF.